This TCR beta chain was documented in a study of control samples from healthy donors and cancer patients (dated by TCRdb to 2020 to 2022). The CDR3 measures 15 amino acids from cysteine to phenylalanine. Only the CDR3 part of the read is kept: 45 bases, read in frame from the first base. Sequences KGHSH (CDR1) and LQKENI (CDR2) are obtained from the germline V gene. V lost 1 base and J lost 5 bases, and the count of bases not matched to a germline gene is 6. The method was the immunoSEQ multiplex PCR assay. TCRdb stores this immuneACCESS table with in-frame sequences only. Part of the clones is absent; in the studies checked, under half of the shortfall reflects unresolved V genes, and no reason is known for the rest. The sample contains fewer than 200,000 clones, 85% to 95% of them found a single time. The top ten clones comprise more than 1.2% of the sample. Notes on this clone: The clone's antigen remains unknown. No much larger clonotype is one base removed from it; base qualities were not supplied.

Sequencing was done on a sample of blood. The rearranged chain carries TRBV18 and TRBJ2-7, and TRBD1 matches 9 of the central bases. This TCR was recovered from a man younger than 30 in good health. At the DNA level, the sequence is TGTGCCAGCTCACCACAGGAGACAGGGGGAAACGAGCAGTACTTC. Its protein is CASSPQETGGNEQYF.